The table lists the clone carrying this T cell receptor (beta chain) with a few counts. Antigen: not known. The data stem from a study of beta chain features in type 1 diabetes. For the study at large: In all, some 100,000,000 sorted cells from all samples were analyzed. Study-level findings and limits: Sampled from patients, naive, central memory and Treg TCRB repertoires appeared more similar than those sampled from healthy donors. There was a moderate but significant shortening of TCRB CDR3s in all four CD4+ subsets of Type 1 diabetes patients.

This CDR3 spans 14 amino acids. The V gene end was trimmed by 11 bases and the J gene end by 5 bases; junction bases not matched to a gene: 11. Germline assignment: CDR1 SEHNR and CDR2 FQNEAQ (reference sequence). All of the isolated RNA was reverse transcribed, so expressed TCRB transcripts were sequenced. Clones were read by immunoSEQ multiplex PCR, and TCRdb kept only the in-frame ones, dropping some. The sample has around 300,000 clones; roughly 15% are singletons. The single heparinised draw taken from each donor contained 90 to 150 mL of blood on average. This chain connects TRBV7-9 to TRBJ2-3; 9 nucleotides match TRBD1. The source material was naive CD4+ T cells from blood. The TCR comes from a man younger than 30 with type 1 diabetes. The CDR3 nucleotides read TGTGCCGGCGCCGGGACAGGGATTGGAGATACGCAGTATTTT. Its protein is CAGAGTGIGDTQYF.